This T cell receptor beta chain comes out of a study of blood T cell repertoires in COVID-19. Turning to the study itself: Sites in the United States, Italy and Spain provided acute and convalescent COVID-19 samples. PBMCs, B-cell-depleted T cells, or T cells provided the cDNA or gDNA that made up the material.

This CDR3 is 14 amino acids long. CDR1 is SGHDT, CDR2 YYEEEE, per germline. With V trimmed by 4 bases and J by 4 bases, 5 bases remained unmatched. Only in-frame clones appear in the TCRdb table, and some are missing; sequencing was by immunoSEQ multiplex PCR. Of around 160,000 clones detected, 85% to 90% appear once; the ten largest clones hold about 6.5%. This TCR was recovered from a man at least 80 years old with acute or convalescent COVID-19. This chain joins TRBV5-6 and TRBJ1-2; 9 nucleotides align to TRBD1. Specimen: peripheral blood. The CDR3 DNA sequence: TGTGCCAGCAGCCCTGGACAGGGGAGCTATGGCTACACCTTC. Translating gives CASSPGQGSYGYTF. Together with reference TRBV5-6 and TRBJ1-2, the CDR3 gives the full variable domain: DAGVTQSPTHLIKTRGQQVTLRCSPKSGHDTVSWYQQALGQGPQFIFQYYEEEERQRGNFPDRFSGHQFPNYSSELNVNALLLGDSALYLCASSPGQGSYGYTFGSGTRLTVV.